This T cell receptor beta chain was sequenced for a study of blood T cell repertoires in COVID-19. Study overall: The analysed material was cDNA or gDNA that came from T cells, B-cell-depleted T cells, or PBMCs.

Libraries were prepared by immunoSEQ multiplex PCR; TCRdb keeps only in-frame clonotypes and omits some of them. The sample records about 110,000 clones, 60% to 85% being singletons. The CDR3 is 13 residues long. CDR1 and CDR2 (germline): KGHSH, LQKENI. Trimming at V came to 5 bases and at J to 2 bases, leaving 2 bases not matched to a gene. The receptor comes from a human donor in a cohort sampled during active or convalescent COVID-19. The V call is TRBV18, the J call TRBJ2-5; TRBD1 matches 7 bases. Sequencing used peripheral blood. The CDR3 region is CASSGGQQETQYF. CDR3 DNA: TGTGCCAGCTCAGGGGGACAGCAAGAGACCCAGTACTTC.